This is a list of T cell receptor beta chains from one sample in a study of response to subunit inactivated influenza vaccine. TCRdb fed the RT-PCR reads into MiXCR, producing one record per CDR3 protein. Here the sample spans under 950,000 distinct CDR3 sequences, less than 25% being singletons. The sample consisted of PBMCs from blood, taken approximately 5 days after vaccination. Receptor source: a man aged 45-60 years who received an inactivated influenza vaccine. The CDR3 runs from the conserved cysteine through the conserved F or W. The D gene is left open where the match is weak. Expanded clones get a size class; other rows say once, few or many, or leave the size out.

clone size,D gene,V gene,J gene,CDR3 DNA,CDR3 protein
NA,NA,TRBV7-9,TRBJ1-6,TGTGCCAGCAGGGGCAGGGGTAATTCACCCCTCCACTTT,CASRGRGNSPLHF
few,TRBD1,TRBV12-3/TRBV12-4,TRBJ2-5,TGTGCCAGCAGTTTGGTCCGGGACAGGGACCAAGAGACCCAGTACTTC,CASSLVRDRDQETQYF
NA,TRBD1,TRBV20-1,TRBJ1-2,TGCAGTGCTAGAGATGGGCCCGGACGGGACAGGGTGAACCCCTACTATGGCTACACCTTC,CSARDGPGRDRVNPYYGYTF
NA,TRBD1,TRBV6-1,TRBJ2-4,TGTGCCAGCAGTGCGGCAGGGGGATCGGCCAAAAACATTCAGTACTTC,CASSAAGGSAKNIQYF
NA,TRBD2,TRBV24-1,TRBJ2-1,TGTGCCACCAGTGACCGCGGGGGGAGCTCCTACAATGAGCAGTTCTTC,CATSDRGGSSYNEQFF
NA,TRBD2,TRBV29-1,TRBJ2-1,TGCAGCGTTGAAGGAGTCCGGGAGGTATACAATGAGCAGTTCTTC,CSVEGVREVYNEQFF
NA,NA,TRBV10-3,TRBJ2-2,TGTGCCATCAGAGAACAGATGGCCGGGGAGCTGTCTTTT,CAIREQMAGELSF
NA,NA,TRBV6-6,TRBJ1-5,TGTGCCAGCGACGGGGGCAATCAGCCCCAGCATTTT,CASDGGNQPQHF
NA,NA,TRBV6-1,TRBJ1-1,TGTGCCAGCCGAACCCCCACAATGAACACTGAAGCTTTCTTT,CASRTPTMNTEAFF
NA,NA,TRBV6-1,TRBJ1-6,TGTGCCAGCAGTCAGACAGGCTCGTGGTCACCCCTCCACTTT,CASSQTGSWSPLHF
many,TRBD2,TRBV12-3/TRBV12-4,TRBJ2-1,TGTGCCAGCAGTTTAGATGGGACTAGCGGGGGGGCCGAGCAGTTCTTC,CASSLDGTSGGAEQFF
NA,NA,TRBV15,TRBJ1-1,TGTGCCACCAGCAGACCCCAGGGTCGAGTCACTGAAGCTTTCTTT,CATSRPQGRVTEAFF
NA,NA,TRBV4-2,TRBJ2-1,TGTGCCAGCTACTCGGACTCCGCCAATGAGCAGTTCTTC,CASYSDSANEQFF
NA,NA,TRBV7-9,TRBJ2-1,TGTGCCAGCACCACGGGCTGGACTGAGCAGTTCTTC,CASTTGWTEQFF
few,NA,TRBV29-1,TRBJ1-5,TGCAGCGTTGCCCCAGGGCGCAATCAGCCCCAGCATTTT,CSVAPGRNQPQHF
NA,NA,TRBV4-1,TRBJ2-1,TGCGCCAGCAGCCTCCCGGACCCCCGCCCCAAACAGTTCTTC,CASSLPDPRPKQFF
NA,NA,TRBV20-1,TRBJ2-3,TGCAGTGCTACCGCTAAGATCGGCACAGATACGCAGTATTTT,CSATAKIGTDTQYF
NA,TRBD1,TRBV18,TRBJ2-1,TGTGCCAGCTCACCACCGTGGACAGGGGCCTACAATGAGCAGTTCTTC,CASSPPWTGAYNEQFF
many,TRBD1,TRBV28,TRBJ1-2,TGTGCCAGCAGTTCTATCCGACAGGGAGGATTGGGCTACACCTTC,CASSSIRQGGLGYTF
NA,NA,TRBV20-1,TRBJ2-7,TGCAGTGCTTACAGGGATACCTACGAGCAGTACTTC,CSAYRDTYEQYF
NA,NA,TRBV2,TRBJ2-3,TGTGCCAGCAGTGATGAAGGGGGTACGCAGTATTTT,CASSDEGGTQYF
NA,TRBD1,TRBV3-1,TRBJ2-7,TGTGCCAGCAGCCAAGCAGGGGGCTATAACTACGAGCAGTACTTC,CASSQAGGYNYEQYF
few,TRBD1,TRBV11-1,TRBJ1-5,TGTGCCAGCAGCTTAGTGGGCCCGGGACAGGGGCGGTTGTGGCAGCCCCAGCATTTT,CASSLVGPGQGRLWQPQHF
once,TRBD2,TRBV2,TRBJ2-1,TGTGCCAGCAGTGAGAGGGTAGCGGGGGTCAATGAGCAGTTCTTC,CASSERVAGVNEQFF
many,TRBD2,TRBV10-3,TRBJ2-1,TGTGCCATCAGTGGCGGGAGCTCCTACAATGAGCAGTTCTTC,CAISGGSSYNEQFF
NA,TRBD2,TRBV4-3,TRBJ2-1,TGCGCCAGCAGCCAAGATCTCGGACTAGCGGGAGCGAGGTTCTTC,CASSQDLGLAGARFF
NA,NA,TRBV12-3/TRBV12-4,TRBJ1-2,TGTGCCAGCGTCGCAGGGGCCAACTATGGCTACACCTTC,CASVAGANYGYTF
NA,TRBD1,TRBV5-4,TRBJ2-7,TGTGCCAGCAGCGACAAGGGACAGGGGGCCCTCTACGAGCAGTACTTC,CASSDKGQGALYEQYF
few,TRBD1,TRBV5-1,TRBJ2-5,TGCGCCAGCAGCACCGCACCAGGGGGAGAGACCCAGTACTTC,CASSTAPGGETQYF
NA,TRBD1,TRBV7-8,TRBJ1-5,TGTGCCAGCAGCGAAGCCGGGACAGCACTAAATCAGCCCCAGCATTTT,CASSEAGTALNQPQHF
few,NA,TRBV7-2,TRBJ2-2,TGTGCCAGCAGCTTAGCGGGACACAAGAACACCGGGGAGCTGTTTTTT,CASSLAGHKNTGELFF